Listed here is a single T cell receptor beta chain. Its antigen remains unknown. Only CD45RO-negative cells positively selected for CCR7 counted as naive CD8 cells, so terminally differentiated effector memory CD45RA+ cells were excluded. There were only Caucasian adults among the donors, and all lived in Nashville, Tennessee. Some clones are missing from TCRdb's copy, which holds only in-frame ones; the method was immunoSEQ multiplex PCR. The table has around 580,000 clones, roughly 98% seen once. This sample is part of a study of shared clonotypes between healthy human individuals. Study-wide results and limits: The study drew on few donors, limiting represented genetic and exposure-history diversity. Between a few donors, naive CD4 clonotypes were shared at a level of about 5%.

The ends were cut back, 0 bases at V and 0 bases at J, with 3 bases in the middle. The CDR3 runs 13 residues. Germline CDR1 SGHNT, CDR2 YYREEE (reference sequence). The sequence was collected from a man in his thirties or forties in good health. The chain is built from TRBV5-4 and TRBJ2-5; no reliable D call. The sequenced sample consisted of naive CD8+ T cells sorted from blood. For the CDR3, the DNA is TGTGCCAGCAGCTTGGAGTACCAAGAGACCCAGTACTTC. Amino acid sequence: CASSLEYQETQYF.